The 15 T cell receptor beta chains below were found in one sample sequenced in a study of blood T cells in healthy people across ages. Together with a sample-barcoded 5' primer, a J-beta primer mix was included in a second PCR lasting roughly 6 to 12 cycles. MiXCR, run by TCRdb on the 5' RACE reads, gives a single entry per CDR3 protein. The profile shows around 2 million distinct CDR3 sequences, 30% to 40% of them singletons. The source material was blood. The origin of the receptors is a human donor in good health.

The chain recombines TRBV5-6 with TRBJ2-7; tentatively, D is TRBD2 (6 bases). The end of the DNA is better explained by TRBJ2-5, so the J call may be wrong. The germline V gene has CDR1 SGHDT and CDR2 YYEEEE. The CDR3 length is 16 residues. CDR3 loop: CASSLDGGPSWETQYF. The CDR3, as DNA: TGTGCCAGCAGCTTGGATGGAGGGCCCAGCTGGGAGACCCAGTACTTC.

The chain couples TRBV5-1 to TRBJ1-2; possible D gene TRBD1, 5 bases. Germline CDR1 reads SGHRS; CDR2 reads YFSETQ. The CDR3 length is 15 residues. Trimming removed 1 base at V and 2 bases at J, with 12 bases between. The CDR3 DNA is TGCGCCAGCAGCTTGTACGGGGCGACGAACTATGGCTACACCTTC. Amino acids: CASSLYGATNYGYTF.

This clonotype was counted only a few times. The chain couples TRBV7-2 to TRBJ2-3; D is possibly TRBD2 (6 bases). The germline V and J ends were trimmed by 1 base and 0 bases, with 11 bases remaining between them. The CDR3 runs 16 residues. Germline lookup yields CDR1 SGHTA and CDR2 FQGNSA. CDR3 sequence (DNA): TGTGCCAGCAGCTTAGTTCCGGGGGTTAGCACAGATACGCAGTATTTT. Translated, it gives CASSLVPGVSTDTQYF.

This clonotype was seen only once. The germline gene is not matched at one end of the junction; a read error may be the cause. V gene TRBV4-1 combines with J gene TRBJ2-3; D is possibly TRBD2 (6 bases). The CDR3 runs to 13 residues. CDR1 and CDR2 (germline): MGHRA, YSYEKL. CDR3 amino acids: CTSSKTRWDAQYF. DNA for the CDR3: TGCACCAGCAGCAAGACTAGGTGGGATGCGCAGTATTTT.

The J gene is TRBJ2-2, the V gene TRBV29-1; 10 nucleotides line up with TRBD2. V shed 8 bases and J 7 bases; nucleotides not matched to a gene: 7. This CDR3 has 13 amino acids. Germline V gene lookup returns CDR1 SQVTM and CDR2 ANQGSEA. DNA for the CDR3: TGCAGCCTCAAGCGGGGGGGGGACGGGGAGCTGTTTTTT. Translation gives CSLKRGGDGELFF.

This clonotype appeared a few times. This chain connects TRBV11-3 to TRBJ2-3; D is ambiguous. The germline V gene has CDR1 SGHNT and CDR2 YENEEA. This CDR3 spans 13 amino acids. The V end was cut by 0 bases, the J end by 5 bases, with 6 bases between. The CDR3 sequence: CASSLDTRDTQYF. The CDR3 region has the DNA TGTGCCAGCAGCTTAGATACGAGAGATACGCAGTATTTT.

This chain connects TRBV6-2 or TRBV6-3 to TRBJ1-5; no clear D gene. Germline V lookup: CDR1 MNHEY, CDR2 SVGEGT. This CDR3 comprises 17 residues. The V and J ends lost 2 bases and 0 bases respectively, with 14 bases between them. In DNA, the CDR3 is TGTGCCAGCAGTTACCTACAGCCAGACCATAGCAATCAGCCCCAGCATTTT. The encoded protein is CASSYLQPDHSNQPQHF.

Only a few counts were recorded for this clonotype. The V and J genes are TRBV5-6 and TRBJ2-5; D tentatively fits TRBD1 or TRBD2 (6 bases each). Trimming cost V 6 bases and J 3 bases, with 18 bases left between them. The CDR3 covers 15 residues. Germline CDR1 is SGHDT and CDR2 is YYEEEE. CDR3 residues: CASKVSPGAEETQYF. CDR3 coding DNA: TGTGCCAGCAAAGTAAGTCCGGGGGCAGAAGAGACCCAGTACTTC.

The chain employs TRBV7-6 and TRBJ1-1; D is ambiguous. Germline CDR1 is SGHVS and CDR2 is FNYEAQ. V dropped 1 base and J dropped 2 bases, with 17 bases sitting between them. The CDR3 totals 17 residues. The CDR3 coding sequence is TGTGCCAGCAGCTTAGACCTCAAGGGCCAGATTAACACTGAAGCTTTCTTT. Translated, it gives CASSLDLKGQINTEAFF.

This clonotype has just a few counts. The rearrangement uses TRBV7-9 and TRBJ1-1; the D is unclear. This CDR3 comprises 13 residues. CDR1 and CDR2 from the germline V gene are SEHNR and FQNEAQ (reference sequence). Trimming removed 3 bases from V and 7 bases from J, with 12 bases in between. CDR3 loop: CASSFRTQDEAFF. The CDR3 nucleotides read TGTGCCAGCAGCTTCAGGACCCAGGATGAAGCTTTCTTT.

The rearrangement uses TRBV30 and TRBJ1-1, with 7 bases aligning to TRBD1. This CDR3 comprises 15 residues. V was pared by 3 bases and J by 1 base, with 8 bases of the junction left unmatched. Germline V CDR1 and CDR2: GTSNPN, SVGIG (reference sequence). CDR3 amino acids: CAWRGTAISNTEAFF. CDR3 sequence (DNA): TGTGCCTGGAGGGGGACAGCAATTTCGAACACTGAAGCTTTCTTT.

The V and J genes are TRBV7-9 and TRBJ1-6; D is undetermined. The CDR3 contains 15 residues. Looked up from germline, CDR1 is SEHNR and CDR2 is FQNEAQ (reference sequence). Between the trimmed V and J ends, which lost 7 bases and 7 bases, there was a span of 17 bases. The CDR3 nucleotides read TGTGCCAGCAACCATGATGGTCCCTCAAATTCACCCCTCCACTTT. Translated, it gives CASNHDGPSNSPLHF.

This clonotype turned up a few times. V gene TRBV5-5 combines with J gene TRBJ1-2, with unresolved D. Trimming removed 4 bases at V and 7 bases at J, with 14 bases between. CDR1 SGHKS and CDR2 YYEKEE come from the germline V gene (reference sequence). This CDR3 is 13 amino acids long. The chain's CDR3 is CASSPDGKFGYTF. In DNA, the CDR3 is TGTGCCAGCAGCCCAGACGGCAAGTTTGGCTACACCTTC.

DNA for the CDR3: TGTGCCAGCAGACCGGGACAGGGACTCTCTAATGAAAAACTGTTTTTT. Protein product: CASRPGQGLSNEKLFF. The chain carries TRBV6-1 and TRBJ1-4; 9 bases match TRBD1. With 6 bases clipped from V and 3 bases from J, the junction kept 8 bases outside the gene matches. Looked up from germline, CDR1 is MNHNS and CDR2 is SASEGT. This CDR3 comprises 16 residues.

V usage is TRBV15 and J usage is TRBJ2-5; D remains ambiguous. The CDR3 contains 11 residues. The V and J ends lost 2 bases and 4 bases respectively, with 2 bases between them. Germline V CDR1 and CDR2: LNHNV, YYDKDF (reference sequence). The CDR3 DNA is TGTGCCACCAGCAGATCAGAGACCCAGTACTTC. Encoded protein: CATSRSETQYF. Full variable domain (remainder filled in from reference TRBV15 and TRBJ2-5): DAMVIQNPRYQVTQFGKPVTLSCSQTLNHNVMYWYQQKSSQAPKLLFHYYDKDFNNEADTPDNFQSRRPNTSFCFLDIRSPGLGDTAMYLCATSRSETQYFGPGTRLLVL.